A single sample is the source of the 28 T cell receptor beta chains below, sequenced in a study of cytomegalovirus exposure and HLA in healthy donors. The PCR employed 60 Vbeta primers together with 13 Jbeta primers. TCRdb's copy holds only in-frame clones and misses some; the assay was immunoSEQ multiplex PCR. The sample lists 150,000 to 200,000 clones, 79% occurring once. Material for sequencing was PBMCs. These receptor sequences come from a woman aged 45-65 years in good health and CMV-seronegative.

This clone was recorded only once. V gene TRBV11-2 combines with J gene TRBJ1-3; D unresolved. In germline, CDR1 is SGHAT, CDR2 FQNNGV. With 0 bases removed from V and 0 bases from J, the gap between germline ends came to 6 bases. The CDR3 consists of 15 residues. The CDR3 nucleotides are TGTGCCAGCAGCTTAGAGGGAGTCTCTGGAAACACCATATATTTT. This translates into CASSLEGVSGNTIYF.

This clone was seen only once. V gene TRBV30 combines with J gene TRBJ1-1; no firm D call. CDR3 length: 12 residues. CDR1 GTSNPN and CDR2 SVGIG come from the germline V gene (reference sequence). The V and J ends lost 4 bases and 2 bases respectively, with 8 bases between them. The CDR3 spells CAWTGDNTEAFF. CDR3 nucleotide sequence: TGTGCCTGGACCGGGGATAACACTGAAGCTTTCTTT.

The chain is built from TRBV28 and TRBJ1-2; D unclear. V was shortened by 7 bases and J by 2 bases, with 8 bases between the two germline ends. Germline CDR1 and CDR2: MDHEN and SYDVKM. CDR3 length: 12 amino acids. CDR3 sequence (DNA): TGTGCCAGCAAGGAACAGAACTATGGCTACACCTTC. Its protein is CASKEQNYGYTF.

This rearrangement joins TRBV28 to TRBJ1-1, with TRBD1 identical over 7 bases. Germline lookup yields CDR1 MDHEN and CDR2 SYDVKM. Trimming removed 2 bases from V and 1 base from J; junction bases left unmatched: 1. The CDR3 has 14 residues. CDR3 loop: CASSLTGANTEAFF. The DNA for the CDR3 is TGTGCCAGCAGTTTAACAGGGGCGAACACTGAAGCTTTCTTT.

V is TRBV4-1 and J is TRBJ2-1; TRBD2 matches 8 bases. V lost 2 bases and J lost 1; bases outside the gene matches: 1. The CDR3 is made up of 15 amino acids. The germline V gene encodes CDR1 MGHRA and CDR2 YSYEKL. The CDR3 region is CASSQSSGSYNEQFF. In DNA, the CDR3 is TGCGCCAGCAGCCAATCTAGCGGGTCCTACAATGAGCAGTTCTTC.

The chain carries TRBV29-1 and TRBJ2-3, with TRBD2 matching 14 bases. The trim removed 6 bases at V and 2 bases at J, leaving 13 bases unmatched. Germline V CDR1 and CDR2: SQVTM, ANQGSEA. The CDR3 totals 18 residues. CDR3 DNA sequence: TGCAGCGTGGCGGGCCTGACTAGCGGGGGGGGAACCACAGATACGCAGTATTTT. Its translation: CSVAGLTSGGGTTDTQYF.

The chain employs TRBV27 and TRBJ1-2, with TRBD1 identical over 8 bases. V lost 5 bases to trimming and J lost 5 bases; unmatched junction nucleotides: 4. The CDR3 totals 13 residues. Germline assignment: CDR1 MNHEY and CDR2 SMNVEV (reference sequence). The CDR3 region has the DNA TGTGCCAGCAGTCTGGACAGGGATTATGGCTACACCTTC. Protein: CASSLDRDYGYTF.

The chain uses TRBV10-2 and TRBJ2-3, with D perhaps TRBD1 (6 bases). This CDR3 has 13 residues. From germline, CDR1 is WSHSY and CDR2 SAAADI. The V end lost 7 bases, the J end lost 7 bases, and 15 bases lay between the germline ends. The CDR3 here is CASTAGQPNTQYF. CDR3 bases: TGCGCCAGCACGGCCGGACAGCCTAATACGCAGTATTTT.

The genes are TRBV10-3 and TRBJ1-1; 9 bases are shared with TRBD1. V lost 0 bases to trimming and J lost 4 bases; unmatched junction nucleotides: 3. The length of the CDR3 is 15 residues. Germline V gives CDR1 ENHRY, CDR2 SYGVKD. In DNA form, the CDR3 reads TGTGCCATCAGTGAGTCGGGGACAGGGCCCACTGAAGCTTTCTTT. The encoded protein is CAISESGTGPTEAFF.

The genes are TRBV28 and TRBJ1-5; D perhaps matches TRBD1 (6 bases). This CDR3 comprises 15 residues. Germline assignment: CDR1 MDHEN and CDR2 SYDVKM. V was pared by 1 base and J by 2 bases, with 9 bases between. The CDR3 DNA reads TGTGCCAGCAGTTTATTACAGGGTGGCAATCAGCCCCAGCATTTT. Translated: CASSLLQGGNQPQHF.

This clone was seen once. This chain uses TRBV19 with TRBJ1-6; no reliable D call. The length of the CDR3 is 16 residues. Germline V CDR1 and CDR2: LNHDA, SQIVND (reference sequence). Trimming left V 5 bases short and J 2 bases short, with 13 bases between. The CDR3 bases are TGTGCCAGTAGTTCCCCGGGAGCCGCCTATAATTCACCCCTCCACTTT. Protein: CASSSPGAAYNSPLHF.

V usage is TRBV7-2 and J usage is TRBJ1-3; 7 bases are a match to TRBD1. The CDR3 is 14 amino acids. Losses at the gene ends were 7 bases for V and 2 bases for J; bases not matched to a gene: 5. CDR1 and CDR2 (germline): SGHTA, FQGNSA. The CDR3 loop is CASMNRGPGNTIYF. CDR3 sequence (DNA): TGTGCCAGCATGAACAGGGGTCCTGGAAACACCATATATTTT.

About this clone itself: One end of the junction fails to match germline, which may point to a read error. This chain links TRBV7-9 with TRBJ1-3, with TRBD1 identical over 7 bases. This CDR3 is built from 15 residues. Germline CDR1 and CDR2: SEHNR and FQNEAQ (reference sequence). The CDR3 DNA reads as TGTTCCAGCAGCTCAGGAGGGACAGCTGGAAACACCATATATTTT. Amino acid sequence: CSSSSGGTAGNTIYF.

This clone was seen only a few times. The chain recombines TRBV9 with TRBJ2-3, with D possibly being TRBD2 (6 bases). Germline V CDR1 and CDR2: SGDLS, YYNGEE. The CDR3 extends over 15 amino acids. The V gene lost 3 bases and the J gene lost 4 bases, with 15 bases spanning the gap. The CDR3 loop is CASSGRSGGADTQYF. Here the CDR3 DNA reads TGTGCCAGCAGCGGGCGCTCCGGGGGAGCAGATACGCAGTATTTT. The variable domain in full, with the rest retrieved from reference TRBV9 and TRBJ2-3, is DSGVTQTPKHLITATGQRVTLRCSPRSGDLSVYWYQQSLDQGLQFLIQYYNGEERAKGNILERFSAQQFPDLHSELNLSSLELGDSALYFCASSGRSGGADTQYFGPGTRLTVL.

The CDR3 protein is CASSQTSGGPTDTQYF. The CDR3 nucleotides are TGTGCCAGCAGCCAGACTAGCGGGGGACCCACAGATACGCAGTATTTT. V is TRBV4-2 and J is TRBJ2-3; 12 bases agree with TRBD2. This CDR3 is built from 16 residues. The J segment lost 2 bases and the V segment lost 3 bases, leaving 3 bases of the junction unmatched. CDR1 and CDR2 from the germline V gene are LGHNA and YNFKEQ.

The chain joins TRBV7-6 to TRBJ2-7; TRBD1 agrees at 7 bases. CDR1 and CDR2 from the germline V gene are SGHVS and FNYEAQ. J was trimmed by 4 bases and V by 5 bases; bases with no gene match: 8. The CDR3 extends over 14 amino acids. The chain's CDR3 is CASSPRDSLYEQYF. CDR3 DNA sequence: TGTGCCAGCAGCCCCCGGGACAGTCTTTACGAGCAGTACTTC.

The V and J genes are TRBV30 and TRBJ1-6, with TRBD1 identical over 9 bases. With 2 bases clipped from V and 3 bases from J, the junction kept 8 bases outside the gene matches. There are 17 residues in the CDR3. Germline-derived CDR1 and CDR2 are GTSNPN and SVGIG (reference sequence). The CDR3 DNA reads TGTGCCTGGAGTTCATCACAGGGGGCCCTCTATAATTCACCCCTCCACTTT. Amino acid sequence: CAWSSSQGALYNSPLHF. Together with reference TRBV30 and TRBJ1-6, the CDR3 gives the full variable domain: SQTIHQWPATLVQPVGSPLSLECTVEGTSNPNLYWYRQAAGRGLQLLFYSVGIGQISSEVPQNLSASRPQDRQFILSSKKLLLSDSGFYLCAWSSSQGALYNSPLHFGNGTRLTVT.

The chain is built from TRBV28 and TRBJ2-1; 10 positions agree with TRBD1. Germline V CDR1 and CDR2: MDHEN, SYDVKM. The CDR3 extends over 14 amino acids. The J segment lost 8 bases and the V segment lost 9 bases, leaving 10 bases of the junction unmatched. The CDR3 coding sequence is TGTGCCAGTTACCCGGGACAGGGGAGGCATGAGCAGTTCTTC. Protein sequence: CASYPGQGRHEQFF.

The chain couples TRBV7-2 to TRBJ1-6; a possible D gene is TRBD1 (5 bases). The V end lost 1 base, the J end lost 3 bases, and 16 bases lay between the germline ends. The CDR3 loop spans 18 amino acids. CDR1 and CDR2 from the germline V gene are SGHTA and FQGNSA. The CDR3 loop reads CASSLGGRASRYNSPLHF. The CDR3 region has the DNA TGTGCCAGCAGCTTAGGGGGCCGTGCAAGCCGCTATAATTCACCCCTCCACTTT.

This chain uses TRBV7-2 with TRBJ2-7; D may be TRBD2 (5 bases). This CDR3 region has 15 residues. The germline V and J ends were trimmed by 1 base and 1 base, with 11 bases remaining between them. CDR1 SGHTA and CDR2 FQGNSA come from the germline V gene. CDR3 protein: CASSLGADLSYEQYF. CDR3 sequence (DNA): TGTGCCAGCAGCTTAGGAGCGGATTTATCCTACGAGCAGTACTTC.

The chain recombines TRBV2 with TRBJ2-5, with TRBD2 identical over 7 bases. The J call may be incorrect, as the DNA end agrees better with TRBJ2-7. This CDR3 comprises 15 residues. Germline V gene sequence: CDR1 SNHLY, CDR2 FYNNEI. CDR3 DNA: TGTGCCAGCAATCTAGGCGGGAGTGGGGCCTACGAGCAGTACTTC. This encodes CASNLGGSGAYEQYF.

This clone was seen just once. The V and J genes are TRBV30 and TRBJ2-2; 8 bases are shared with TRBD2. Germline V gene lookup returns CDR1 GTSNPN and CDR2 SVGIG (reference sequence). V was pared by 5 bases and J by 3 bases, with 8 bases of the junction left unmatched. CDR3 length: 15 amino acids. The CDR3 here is CAWHQRGTHTGELFF. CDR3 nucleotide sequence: TGTGCCTGGCATCAGCGGGGGACTCACACCGGGGAGCTGTTTTTT.

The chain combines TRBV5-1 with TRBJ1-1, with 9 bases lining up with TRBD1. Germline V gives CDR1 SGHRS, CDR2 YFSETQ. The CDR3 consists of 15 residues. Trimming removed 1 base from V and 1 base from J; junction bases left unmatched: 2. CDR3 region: CASSLLGQGNTEAFF. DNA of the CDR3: TGCGCCAGCAGCTTGTTGGGACAGGGGAACACTGAAGCTTTCTTT.

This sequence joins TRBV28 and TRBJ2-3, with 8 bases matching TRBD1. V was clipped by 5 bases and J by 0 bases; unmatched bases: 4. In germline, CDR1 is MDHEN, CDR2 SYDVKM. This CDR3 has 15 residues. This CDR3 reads CASSGQGFSTDTQYF. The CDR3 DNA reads TGTGCCAGCAGTGGACAGGGCTTCAGCACAGATACGCAGTATTTT.

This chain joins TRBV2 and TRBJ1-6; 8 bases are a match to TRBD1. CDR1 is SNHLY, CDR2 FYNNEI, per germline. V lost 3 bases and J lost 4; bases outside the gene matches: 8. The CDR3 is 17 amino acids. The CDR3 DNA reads TGTGCCAGCAGTGAGCCCGGGACAGGCACATATAATTCACCCCTCCACTTT. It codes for CASSEPGTGTYNSPLHF.

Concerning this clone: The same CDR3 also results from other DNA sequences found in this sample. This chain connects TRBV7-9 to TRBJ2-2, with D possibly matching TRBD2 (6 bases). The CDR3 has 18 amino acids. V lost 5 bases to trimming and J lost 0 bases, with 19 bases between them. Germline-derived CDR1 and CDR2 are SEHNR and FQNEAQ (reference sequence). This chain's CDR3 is CASSESKPGVANTGELFF. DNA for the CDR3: TGTGCCAGCAGCGAATCCAAACCGGGGGTTGCGAACACCGGGGAGCTGTTTTTT.

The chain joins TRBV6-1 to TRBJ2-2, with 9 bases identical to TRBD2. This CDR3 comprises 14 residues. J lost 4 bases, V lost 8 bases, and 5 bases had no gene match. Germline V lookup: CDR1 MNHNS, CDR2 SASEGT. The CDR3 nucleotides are TGTGCCAGCCTGGGACTAGCATCCACCGGGGAGCTGTTTTTT. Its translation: CASLGLASTGELFF.

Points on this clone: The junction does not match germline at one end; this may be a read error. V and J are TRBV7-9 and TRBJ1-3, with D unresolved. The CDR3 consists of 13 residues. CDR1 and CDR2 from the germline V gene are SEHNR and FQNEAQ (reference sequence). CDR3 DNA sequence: TGTTCCAGCACGGTCCGAGAGGGAAACACCATATATTTT. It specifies CSSTVREGNTIYF.